Each of the 27 T cell receptor beta chains below was sequenced from the same sample in a study of T cells expressing NK-cell markers. With the 5' RACE reads reprocessed, TCRdb shows one record per CDR3 protein and no DNA. The table lists about 370,000 distinct CDR3 sequences, with around 10% in the top ten. Sequenced material: blood T cells: a sorted CD56 or NKG2C T cell subset, CD4+ or CD8+ T cells, or bulk PBMC T cells (not recorded which). Receptors originate from a woman aged 45 to 65 in good health.

The chain is built from TRBV20-1 and TRBJ2-5; TCRdb's D gene call, TRBD2, goes unchecked for lack of DNA. CDR1 DFQATT and CDR2 SNEGSKA come from the germline V gene (reference sequence). This CDR3 has 12 amino acids. CDR3 in amino acids: CSARTSGGTQYF.

The rearrangement joins TRBV12-3 or TRBV12-4 to TRBJ2-1; TCRdb's D gene call, TRBD1, goes unchecked for lack of DNA. This CDR3 region has 11 residues. The CDR3 sequence is CASSPESWQFF.

V and J are TRBV20-1 and TRBJ1-5; there is no DNA to check the TCRdb D call of TRBD1. CDR1 is DFQATT and CDR2 is SNEGSKA in the germline V gene (reference sequence). The CDR3 sequence is 13 residues long. CDR3 amino acids: CSAQDRANQPQHF.

This chain connects TRBV6-5 to TRBJ1-5. Germline-derived CDR1 and CDR2 are MNHEY and SVGAGI. CDR3 length: 13 residues. The CDR3: CASSPYSNQPQHF.

This rearrangement joins TRBV7-2 to TRBJ2-3; TCRdb lists TRBD1, though no DNA is available to test this call. CDR3 length: 16 residues. Germline V gene lookup returns CDR1 SGHTA and CDR2 FQGNSA. CDR3 protein: CASSRSFSRPTDTQYF.

CDR3 loop: CASSKPMTGIYGYTF. This chain uses TRBV7-9 with TRBJ1-2; without DNA, the TCRdb call of TRBD1 cannot be checked. This CDR3 region has 15 residues. Germline CDR1 is SEHNR and CDR2 is FQNEAQ (reference sequence).

The chain recombines TRBV29-1 with TRBJ2-6. The CDR3 totals 11 residues. Per germline, CDR1 SQVTM and CDR2 ANQGSEA. CDR3 protein: CSVCTYDVLTF. The whole variable domain, remainder taken from reference TRBV29-1 and TRBJ2-6, is SAVISQKPSRDICQRGTSLTIQCQVDSQVTMMFWYRQQPGQSLTLIATANQGSEATYESGFVIDKFPISRPNLTFSTLTVSNMSPEDSSIYLCSVCTYDVLTFGAGSRLTVL.

The V call is TRBV5-1, the J call TRBJ2-3; TCRdb indicates TRBD2, and absent DNA this call remains unverified. The germline CDR1 and CDR2 sequences are SGHRS and YFSETQ. This CDR3 contains 16 residues. The CDR3 spells CASSLVAGNIADTQYF.

This CDR3 reads CASTLTFRAFF. J is TRBJ1-1 and V is TRBV12-3 or TRBV12-4; TCRdb gives TRBD1 as the D gene, but with no DNA this cannot be confirmed. The CDR3 is made up of 11 amino acids.

The chain employs TRBV27 and TRBJ2-2; TCRdb indicates TRBD1, and absent DNA this call remains unverified. The length of the CDR3 is 13 residues. Germline CDR1 reads MNHEY; CDR2 reads SMNVEV (reference sequence). The CDR3 loop reads CASTRELHGELFF.

The chain recombines TRBV11-2 with TRBJ1-2; lacking DNA, the TRBD1 call made by TCRdb goes unchecked. The CDR3 spans 13 residues. CDR1 SGHAT and CDR2 FQNNGV come from the germline V gene. The CDR3 sequence is CAIRSEGVDGYTF.

The V call is TRBV18, the J call TRBJ2-5. This CDR3 comprises 11 residues. Germline-derived CDR1 and CDR2 are KGHSH and LQKENI. The CDR3 here is CASSGIETQYF.

This sequence joins TRBV10-3 and TRBJ2-7; TCRdb selects TRBD2, and the lack of DNA leaves this call unchecked. This CDR3 is 13 amino acids long. CDR1 and CDR2 from the germline V gene are ENHRY and SYGVKD. The CDR3 is CAISAGSSYEQYF.

The chain joins TRBV7-9 to TRBJ2-2; TCRdb outputs TRBD1, but without DNA this stays unchecked. Germline V gene lookup returns CDR1 SEHNR and CDR2 FQNEAQ (reference sequence). This CDR3 spans 18 amino acids. The CDR3 here is CASSLGTGGFPIAGELFF.

The V gene is TRBV7-2, the J gene TRBJ2-2. Germline V lookup: CDR1 SGHTA, CDR2 FQGNSA. This CDR3 spans 14 amino acids. CDR3 residues: CASSLGSASGELFF.

The V and J genes are TRBV21-1 and TRBJ1-1; TCRdb selects TRBD1, and the lack of DNA leaves this call unchecked. TRBV21-1 is listed as a pseudogene. The CDR3 has 15 amino acids. Here the CDR3 reads CASSRPGTENTEAFF.

This chain uses TRBV10-3 with TRBJ2-1; the TCRdb D gene call, TRBD2, has no DNA to confirm it. From germline, CDR1 is ENHRY and CDR2 SYGVKD. There are 13 residues in the CDR3. CDR3 region: CAMKREERHEQFF.

The chain employs TRBV5-4 and TRBJ2-3. CDR1 and CDR2 (germline): SGHNT, YYREEE (reference sequence). The length of the CDR3 is 14 residues. The CDR3 protein is CASSLDGFVDTQYF.

The chain joins TRBV29-1 to TRBJ1-1; no DNA is available, so the TRBD1 call from TCRdb remains unchecked. The CDR3 loop spans 15 amino acids. The germline CDR1 and CDR2 sequences are SQVTM and ANQGSEA. CDR3 loop: CSVRSSQGATAEAFF.

V usage is TRBV18 and J usage is TRBJ2-1; absent DNA, TCRdb's TRBD1 call cannot be checked. The CDR3 consists of 15 residues. Looked up from germline, CDR1 is KGHSH and CDR2 is LQKENI. CDR3 region: CASSPKGTDYNEQFF.

The chain joins TRBV9 to TRBJ1-2; TCRdb calls TRBD1, which cannot be checked without DNA. The CDR3 sequence is 15 residues long. Germline V gene data show CDR1 as SGDLS and CDR2 as YYNGEE. CDR3 region: CASSVDPAPNYGYTF.

The rearrangement uses TRBV20-1 and TRBJ2-1; TCRdb designates TRBD2, a call that cannot be tested without DNA. Germline assignment: CDR1 DFQATT and CDR2 SNEGSKA (reference sequence). This CDR3 has 16 residues. The CDR3 here is CSARTRALRAVNEQFF.

The chain recombines TRBV25-1 with TRBJ2-1; TCRdb selects TRBD2, and the lack of DNA leaves this call unchecked. The CDR3 consists of 14 residues. Germline V gene lookup returns CDR1 MGHDK and CDR2 SYGVNS. This chain's CDR3 is CASSLPPPASQQFF.

The CDR3: CASSLHREGDTQYF. The chain joins TRBV12-3 or TRBV12-4 to TRBJ2-3; TCRdb's D call of TRBD2 is untestable without DNA. The CDR3 extends over 14 amino acids.

This sequence joins TRBV5-1 and TRBJ2-2. This CDR3 region has 15 residues. CDR1 and CDR2 (germline): SGHRS, YFSETQ. CDR3 region: CASTRLKPNTGELFF.

The CDR3 spells CATRDIYTQYF. This chain joins TRBV25-1 and TRBJ2-3; TCRdb designates TRBD1, a call that cannot be tested without DNA. CDR1 and CDR2 (germline): MGHDK, SYGVNS. The CDR3 has 11 amino acids.

This rearrangement joins TRBV24-1 to TRBJ1-1; the TCRdb call, TRBD1, lacks DNA for checking. Germline V CDR1 and CDR2: KGHDR, SFDVKD. The CDR3 consists of 14 residues. The CDR3 sequence is CATTQGALDTEAFF.